These T cell receptor beta chains were read from a single sample in a study of T cells in narcolepsy. Sequencing used immunoSEQ multiplex PCR; TCRdb keeps in-frame clones, though not all of them. The sample carries some 30,000 clones, 87% recorded once. Sequenced material: CD45RA- memory CD4+ T cells from PBMCs. These receptor sequences come from a human donor with narcolepsy. Both conserved end residues are part of each CDR3. A D gene is named only where the DNA matches it firmly. Clone size, where shown, is once, few, many, or a class for clones that have expanded.

d_gene: .
v_gene: TRBV5-6
abundance: .
j_gene: TRBJ1-2
CDR3aa: CASTLQIRDVFTF
CDR3nt: TGTGCCAGCACCCTACAGATCAGGGACGTCTTCACCTTC

d_gene: TRBD1
v_gene: TRBV7-2
abundance: .
j_gene: TRBJ2-5
CDR3aa: CASSLLRTGKETQYF
CDR3nt: TGTGCCAGCAGCCTACTTCGGACAGGGAAAGAGACCCAGTACTTC

d_gene: .
v_gene: TRBV6-6
abundance: .
j_gene: TRBJ2-7
CDR3aa: CASKVRAERYEQYF
CDR3nt: TGTGCCAGCAAGGTTCGCGCGGAACGCTACGAGCAGTACTTC

d_gene: .
v_gene: TRBV5-4
abundance: .
j_gene: TRBJ2-7
CDR3aa: CASSHPSQGSYEQYF
CDR3nt: TGTGCCAGCAGCCACCCTTCGCAGGGCTCCTACGAGCAGTACTTC

d_gene: .
v_gene: TRBV5-8
abundance: .
j_gene: TRBJ1-4
CDR3aa: CASSFTGSYKEKLFF
CDR3nt: TGTGCCAGCAGCTTTACGGGGAGTTATAAGGAAAAACTGTTTTTT

d_gene: .
v_gene: TRBV7-3
abundance: .
j_gene: TRBJ2-2
CDR3aa: CASSSGKIGTGELFF
CDR3nt: TGTGCCAGCAGCTCAGGCAAAATCGGGACCGGGGAGCTGTTTTTT

d_gene: TRBD1
v_gene: TRBV30
abundance: .
j_gene: TRBJ1-3
CDR3aa: CAWRRGGTDAGNTIYF
CDR3nt: TGTGCCTGGAGACGGGGCGGGACAGATGCTGGAAACACCATATATTTT

d_gene: .
v_gene: TRBV5-1
abundance: .
j_gene: TRBJ2-3
CDR3aa: CASSLTKFGTDTQYF
CDR3nt: TGCGCCAGCAGCTTGACGAAATTCGGCACAGATACGCAGTATTTT

d_gene: .
v_gene: TRBV5-4
abundance: .
j_gene: TRBJ1-1
CDR3aa: CASSVDLAMNTEAFF
CDR3nt: TGTGCCAGCAGCGTCGACTTGGCCATGAACACTGAAGCTTTCTTT

d_gene: TRBD2
v_gene: TRBV7-4
abundance: .
j_gene: TRBJ2-7
CDR3aa: CASRDGTSGICEQYF
CDR3nt: TGTGCCAGCAGGGACGGGACTAGCGGGATATGCGAGCAGTACTTC

d_gene: TRBD1
v_gene: TRBV13
abundance: .
j_gene: TRBJ1-1
CDR3aa: CASSLETGRTTEAFF
CDR3nt: TGTGCCAGCAGCTTAGAGACAGGGCGGACCACTGAAGCTTTCTTT

d_gene: TRBD1
v_gene: TRBV7-3
abundance: .
j_gene: TRBJ2-7
CDR3aa: CASSLSSGQGYEQYF
CDR3nt: TGTGCCAGCAGCTTATCGTCGGGACAGGGCTACGAGCAGTACTTC

d_gene: .
v_gene: TRBV18
abundance: .
j_gene: TRBJ2-5
CDR3aa: CASSPGPGETQYF
CDR3nt: TGTGCCAGCTCACCAGGGCCCGGGGAGACCCAGTACTTC

d_gene: TRBD1
v_gene: TRBV19
abundance: few
j_gene: TRBJ2-2
CDR3aa: CATNAWTGLAGELFF
CDR3nt: TGTGCAACGAATGCGTGGACAGGGCTCGCCGGGGAGCTGTTTTTT

d_gene: .
v_gene: TRBV7-2
abundance: few
j_gene: TRBJ2-3
CDR3aa: CASNIATDTQYF
CDR3nt: TGTGCCAGCAATATAGCCACAGATACGCAGTATTTT

d_gene: TRBD1
v_gene: TRBV2
abundance: .
j_gene: TRBJ1-1
CDR3aa: CASSARQGTEAFF
CDR3nt: TGTGCCAGCAGTGCAAGACAGGGAACTGAAGCTTTCTTT

d_gene: .
v_gene: TRBV20-1
abundance: once
j_gene: TRBJ2-3
CDR3aa: CSAPTQGTQYF
CDR3nt: TGCAGTGCCCCCACCCAGGGTACGCAGTATTTT

d_gene: TRBD1
v_gene: TRBV5-1
abundance: .
j_gene: TRBJ2-3
CDR3aa: CASSLSPGQGADTQYF
CDR3nt: TGCGCCAGCAGCTTGTCTCCGGGACAGGGTGCAGATACGCAGTATTTT

d_gene: .
v_gene: TRBV28
abundance: .
j_gene: TRBJ2-5
CDR3aa: CASTLGSNRYQETQYF
CDR3nt: TGTGCCAGCACTCTAGGTAGCAACAGGTACCAAGAGACCCAGTACTTC

d_gene: .
v_gene: TRBV7-3
abundance: .
j_gene: TRBJ1-5
CDR3aa: CASSLQSNQPQHF
CDR3nt: TGTGCCAGCAGCTTACAGAGCAATCAGCCCCAGCATTTT

d_gene: .
v_gene: TRBV6-6
abundance: .
j_gene: TRBJ1-5
CDR3aa: CASSPWTESNQPQHF
CDR3nt: TGTGCCAGCAGTCCTTGGACAGAGAGCAATCAGCCCCAGCATTTT

d_gene: .
v_gene: TRBV29-1
abundance: .
j_gene: TRBJ1-2
CDR3aa: CSVGGRSGDPGYGYTF
CDR3nt: TGCAGCGTTGGGGGTAGGAGCGGGGACCCGGGCTATGGCTACACCTTC

d_gene: TRBD2
v_gene: TRBV18
abundance: .
j_gene: TRBJ2-2
CDR3aa: CASSPTGTSGITRNTGELFF
CDR3nt: TGTGCCAGCTCGCCCACCGGGACTAGCGGGATAACCCGGAACACCGGGGAGCTGTTTTTT

d_gene: .
v_gene: TRBV5-6
abundance: .
j_gene: TRBJ2-1
CDR3aa: CASSLAGGHEQFF
CDR3nt: TGTGCCAGCAGCTTGGCGGGTGGACATGAGCAGTTCTTC

d_gene: TRBD1
v_gene: TRBV19
abundance: .
j_gene: TRBJ1-5
CDR3aa: CASSVDRDQPQHF
CDR3nt: TGTGCCAGTAGTGTCGACAGGGATCAGCCCCAGCATTTT

d_gene: .
v_gene: TRBV30
abundance: .
j_gene: TRBJ1-2
CDR3aa: CAWSEGWNHGYTF
CDR3nt: TGTGCCTGGAGCGAGGGGTGGAACCATGGCTACACCTTC

d_gene: .
v_gene: TRBV5-6
abundance: few
j_gene: TRBJ1-3
CDR3aa: CASSLGLSYSGNTIYF
CDR3nt: TGTGCCAGCAGCTTAGGTTTGTCATACTCTGGAAACACCATATATTTT

d_gene: .
v_gene: TRBV11-3
abundance: .
j_gene: TRBJ2-1
CDR3aa: CASSSLGARVNEQFF
CDR3nt: TGTGCCAGCAGCTCTCTGGGGGCGCGAGTGAATGAGCAGTTCTTC

d_gene: .
v_gene: TRBV18
abundance: few
j_gene: TRBJ1-2
CDR3aa: CASSPIPTENYGYTF
CDR3nt: TGTGCCAGCTCACCAATTCCTACCGAAAACTATGGCTACACCTTC

d_gene: .
v_gene: TRBV28
abundance: .
j_gene: TRBJ1-2
CDR3aa: CASTKGVGLYGYTF
CDR3nt: TGTGCCAGCACCAAAGGGGTTGGGCTTTATGGCTACACCTTC

d_gene: .
v_gene: TRBV28
abundance: .
j_gene: TRBJ1-5
CDR3aa: CATSWGGPQHF
CDR3nt: TGTGCCACCTCCTGGGGAGGACCCCAGCATTTT

d_gene: .
v_gene: TRBV9
abundance: .
j_gene: TRBJ1-3
CDR3aa: CASSHDGAGGNTIYF
CDR3nt: TGTGCCAGCAGCCACGATGGGGCCGGCGGAAACACCATATATTTT

d_gene: .
v_gene: TRBV5-1
abundance: .
j_gene: TRBJ1-1
CDR3aa: CASSQTQGTEAFF
CDR3nt: TGCGCCAGCAGCCAAACCCAGGGGACTGAAGCTTTCTTT

d_gene: TRBD1
v_gene: TRBV28
abundance: .
j_gene: TRBJ2-4
CDR3aa: CASSSQGARAKNIQYF
CDR3nt: TGTGCCAGCAGTTCCCAGGGGGCTCGGGCCAAAAACATTCAGTACTTC

d_gene: .
v_gene: TRBV28
abundance: .
j_gene: TRBJ1-3
CDR3aa: CASSHVRGTGNTIYF
CDR3nt: TGTGCCAGCAGCCATGTAAGGGGTACTGGAAACACCATATATTTT

d_gene: .
v_gene: TRBV5-1
abundance: .
j_gene: TRBJ2-2
CDR3aa: CASSWHHLMGTGELFF
CDR3nt: TGCGCCAGCAGCTGGCACCACCTTATGGGCACCGGGGAGCTGTTTTTT

d_gene: .
v_gene: TRBV7-9
abundance: .
j_gene: TRBJ1-2
CDR3aa: CASSLTAGKVYGYTF
CDR3nt: TGTGCCAGCAGCTTAACGGCAGGGAAAGTCTATGGCTACACCTTC

d_gene: .
v_gene: TRBV4-3
abundance: .
j_gene: TRBJ2-6
CDR3aa: CASSQEAGLNSGANVLTF
CDR3nt: TGCGCCAGCAGCCAAGAGGCGGGACTCAACTCTGGGGCCAACGTCCTGACTTTC

d_gene: .
v_gene: TRBV7-9
abundance: .
j_gene: TRBJ2-2
CDR3aa: CASSLSNTGELFF
CDR3nt: TGTGCCAGCAGCTTAAGCAACACCGGGGAGCTGTTTTTT

d_gene: TRBD1
v_gene: TRBV7-8
abundance: .
j_gene: TRBJ2-3
CDR3aa: CASSLGSGPGGTDTQYF
CDR3nt: TGTGCCAGCAGCTTAGGTTCAGGGCCAGGGGGAACAGATACGCAGTATTTT

d_gene: TRBD2
v_gene: TRBV7-3
abundance: .
j_gene: TRBJ2-1
CDR3aa: CASSLRAGDAFF
CDR3nt: TGTGCCAGCAGCTTAAGAGCGGGAGATGCGTTCTTC

d_gene: .
v_gene: TRBV9
abundance: .
j_gene: TRBJ2-7
CDR3aa: CASSVGGGRYEQYF
CDR3nt: TGTGCCAGCAGCGTAGGGGGGGGCCGGTACGAGCAGTACTTC

d_gene: .
v_gene: TRBV6-5
abundance: .
j_gene: TRBJ1-2
CDR3aa: CASSLSGPGLGGYTF
CDR3nt: TGTGCCAGCAGCCTATCGGGACCGGGATTGGGAGGCTACACCTTC

d_gene: .
v_gene: TRBV19
abundance: .
j_gene: TRBJ1-6
CDR3aa: CASNIRVTNSPLHF
CDR3nt: TGTGCCAGTAACATCAGGGTAACTAATTCACCCCTCCACTTT

d_gene: .
v_gene: TRBV4-3
abundance: .
j_gene: TRBJ2-1
CDR3aa: CASSQGRGEQFF
CDR3nt: TGCGCCAGCAGCCAGGGCCGGGGCGAGCAGTTCTTC

d_gene: TRBD1
v_gene: TRBV11-3
abundance: .
j_gene: TRBJ2-7
CDR3aa: CASTSGGSYEQYF
CDR3nt: TGTGCCAGCACCTCAGGGGGCTCCTACGAGCAGTACTTC

d_gene: TRBD1
v_gene: TRBV10-2
abundance: .
j_gene: TRBJ2-7
CDR3aa: CASMATGKGYEQYF
CDR3nt: TGCGCCAGCATGGCGACAGGGAAAGGCTACGAGCAGTACTTC

d_gene: .
v_gene: TRBV7-2
abundance: .
j_gene: TRBJ2-4
CDR3aa: CASSLRGTKNIQYF
CDR3nt: TGTGCCAGCAGCTTAAGGGGGACCAAAAACATTCAGTACTTC

d_gene: .
v_gene: TRBV5-6
abundance: .
j_gene: TRBJ2-1
CDR3aa: CASSGGRDRQYNEQFF
CDR3nt: TGTGCCAGCAGCGGGGGGAGGGACAGGCAGTACAATGAGCAGTTCTTC

d_gene: .
v_gene: TRBV6-6
abundance: .
j_gene: TRBJ2-2
CDR3aa: CASIRTENTGELFF
CDR3nt: TGTGCCAGTATACGGACAGAGAACACCGGGGAGCTGTTTTTT